This T cell receptor beta chain was captured in a study of blood T cells in healthy people across ages. Primers used in a second PCR of about 7 to 11 cycles were a sample-barcoded 5' primer and a J-beta primer mix. TCRdb analysed the 5' RACE reads with MiXCR anew, one entry per CDR3 protein. The table has about 1,500,000 distinct CDR3 sequences, 42% seen once. Every sample gave at least 5 micrograms of total RNA when it was extracted. Regarding this clonotype: The antigen remains unidentified.

Study-wide findings and caveats: Donors of long life had a larger count of naive CD4+ cells and greater diversity than aged donors. The fall in TCR beta diversity per million T cells was roughly linear with age.

J lost 10 bases, V lost 6 bases, and 18 bases had no gene match. The CDR3 runs to 18 residues. The germline V gene has CDR1 SGHNT and CDR2 YYREEE (reference sequence). Material: blood. This sequence was found in a woman in her late teens or twenties in good health. The J gene is TRBJ2-1, the V gene TRBV5-4, with 14 bases that match TRBD2. CDR3 in DNA: TGTGCCAGCACCCCCGGCGGGACTAGCGGGAGTCGTACCGGGGAGCAGTTCTTC. Amino acid sequence: CASTPGGTSGSRTGEQFF.